This T cell receptor beta chain appears in the sequencing data of a study of a mutant IDH1 vaccine in newly diagnosed glioma. Study conclusions and caveats: Overall, around 93% of patients had vaccine-induced immune responses. Pseudoprogression appears to have had no connection to changes in top peripheral T cell clonotypes.

The CDR3 has 14 residues. Trimming cost V 0 bases and J 4 bases; bases outside gene matches: 3. Germline CDR1 SGHNT, CDR2 YYREEE (reference sequence). Produced via immunoSEQ multiplex PCR; TCRdb's table is partial and in-frame only. The table records over 40,000 clones, more than 60% of them present only once. Time point in this sample: week 23, last vaccination. Vaccination comprised doses that each held 300 ug of mutant IDH1 20-mer peptide, plus topical imiquimod. The study enrolled donors with new WHO grade 3 or 4 IDH1-mutant, ATRX-lost astrocytomas. To note about this clone: Its antigen is not known.

The J gene is TRBJ2-7, the V gene TRBV5-4; 8 nucleotides line up with TRBD2. This specimen consisted of PBMCs, obtained from a glioma patient whose treatment included an IDH1 peptide vaccine. The TCR originated in a woman aged 40-49 years with glioma. Some clones in this sample may be carry-over from other donors' samples. The chain's CDR3 is CASSLGTSLYEQYF. In nucleotides, the CDR3 is TGTGCCAGCAGCTTGGGGACTAGCCTATACGAGCAGTACTTC.